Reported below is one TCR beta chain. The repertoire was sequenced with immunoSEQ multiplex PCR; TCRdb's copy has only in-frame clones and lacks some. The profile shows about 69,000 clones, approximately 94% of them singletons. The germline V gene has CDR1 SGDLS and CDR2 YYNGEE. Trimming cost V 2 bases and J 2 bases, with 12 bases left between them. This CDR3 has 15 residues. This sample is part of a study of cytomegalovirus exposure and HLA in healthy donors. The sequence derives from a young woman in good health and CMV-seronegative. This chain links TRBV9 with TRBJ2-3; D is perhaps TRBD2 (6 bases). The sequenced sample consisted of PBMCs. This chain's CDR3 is CASSVSTSTTDTQYF. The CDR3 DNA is TGTGCCAGCAGCGTCTCGACTAGTACCACAGATACGCAGTATTTT. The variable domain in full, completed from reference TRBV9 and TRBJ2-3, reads DSGVTQTPKHLITATGQRVTLRCSPRSGDLSVYWYQQSLDQGLQFLIQYYNGEERAKGNILERFSAQQFPDLHSELNLSSLELGDSALYFCASSVSTSTTDTQYFGPGTRLTVL.